The 18 T cell receptor beta chains reported below all come from one sample, sequenced in a study of vaccination and CD4 T cells after COVID-19. The Oncomine TCR Beta short-read assay generated sequence data from the DNA of cultured CD4+ T cells. From the PCR reads, TCRdb called clonotypes with MiXCR, one entry per CDR3 protein. Here the sample spans some 15,000 distinct CDR3 sequences, 45% to 70% being singletons. The antigens of these receptors remain unknown. The treatment here: approximately 9-day PBMC culture with coronavirus spike peptide pools or control peptides (ViraFEST assay). Sequencing used CD4+ T cells from blood, cultured in vitro, obtained before SARS-CoV-2 vaccination. Every receptor here comes from a human donor who had recovered from COVID-19.

DNA for the CDR3: TGTGCCAGCAGTTACTCGGTACTGTCGGGGCTAGCTTTCTTT. Protein sequence: CASSYSVLSGLAFF. V is TRBV6-5 and J is TRBJ1-1; D possibly corresponds to TRBD1 (5 bases). CDR1 MNHEY and CDR2 SVGAGI come from the germline V gene. CDR3 length: 14 amino acids. V was shortened by 0 bases and J by 10 bases, with 15 bases between the two germline ends.

This sequence joins TRBV6-1 and TRBJ1-6; D gene uncertain. The V gene's germline CDR1 is MNHNS and CDR2 SASEGT. The CDR3 totals 15 residues. Between the trimmed V and J ends, which lost 6 bases and 7 bases, there was a span of 16 bases. The CDR3 nucleotides read TGTGCCAGCAGCCCCTGGGTTCGGATGAATTCACCCCTCCACTTT. It translates to CASSPWVRMNSPLHF.

V usage is TRBV6-1 and J usage is TRBJ1-2; D remains ambiguous. This CDR3 region has 14 residues. Germline CDR1 reads MNHNS; CDR2 reads SASEGT. V lost 1 base and J 2 bases, leaving 8 bases between the germline ends. The CDR3 here is CASSEVQQNYGYTF. CDR3 nucleotides: TGTGCCAGCAGTGAAGTACAACAGAACTATGGCTACACCTTC.

This clonotype was seen only a few times. V is TRBV15 and J is TRBJ2-3; perhaps TRBD1 as D (5 bases). The germline V gene has CDR1 LNHNV and CDR2 YYDKDF (reference sequence). V was clipped by 5 bases and J by 4 bases, with 16 bases between them. CDR3 length: 15 amino acids. CDR3 sequence reads: CATSLDSINSDTQYF. The CDR3 bases are TGTGCCACCAGCTTAGACAGCATTAACTCAGATACGCAGTATTTT. The whole variable domain, remainder taken from reference TRBV15 and TRBJ2-3, is DAMVIQNPRYQVTQFGKPVTLSCSQTLNHNVMYWYQQKSSQAPKLLFHYYDKDFNNEADTPDNFQSRRPNTSFCFLDIRSPGLGDTAMYLCATSLDSINSDTQYFGPGTRLTVL.

This clonotype turned up a few times. The V and J genes are TRBV20-1 and TRBJ1-5, with D hard to call. Germline values: CDR1 DFQATT, CDR2 SNEGSKA (reference sequence). The CDR3 length is 12 residues. Trimming left V 2 bases short and J 4 bases short, with 6 bases between. The CDR3 is CSARPLNQPQHF. CDR3 sequence (DNA): TGCAGTGCTAGACCGCTTAATCAGCCCCAGCATTTT.

V gene TRBV6-1 combines with J gene TRBJ2-7; possibly TRBD1 for D (5 bases). CDR3 length: 13 residues. Per germline, CDR1 MNHNS and CDR2 SASEGT. V was pared by 5 bases and J by 3 bases, with 11 bases between. This chain's CDR3 is CASSRGQVYEQYF. The CDR3 DNA sequence: TGTGCCAGCAGTAGAGGACAAGTCTACGAGCAGTACTTC.

The gene calls are TRBV5-6 and TRBJ2-2; the match to TRBD1 covers 10 bases. The germline CDR1 and CDR2 sequences are SGHDT and YYEEEE. Losses at the gene ends were 5 bases for V and 4 bases for J; bases not matched to a gene: 5. The CDR3 covers 15 residues. CDR3 in amino acids: CASSLRDRGTGELFF. The CDR3 DNA reads TGTGCCAGCAGTCTCCGGGACAGGGGCACCGGGGAGCTGTTTTTT.

The chain has TRBV11-2 and TRBJ2-3, with D perhaps matching TRBD1 or TRBD2 (5 bases each). V was pared by 10 bases and J by 0 bases, with 14 bases between. Germline V CDR1 and CDR2: SGHAT, FQNNGV. The CDR3 is made up of 14 amino acids. The CDR3 DNA reads TGTGCCACCAGGCTGGGGGTTAGCACAGATACGCAGTATTTT. Its protein is CATRLGVSTDTQYF.

The chain is built from TRBV20-1 and TRBJ1-5; D may be TRBD1 (5 bases). Trimming removed 3 bases at V and 4 bases at J, with 13 bases between. The CDR3 runs to 14 residues. The germline gives CDR1 DFQATT, CDR2 SNEGSKA (reference sequence). The CDR3 loop reads CSASLARENQPQHF. In nucleotides, the CDR3 is TGCAGTGCTAGTCTCGCCAGGGAAAATCAGCCCCAGCATTTT.

On this clonotype itself: Compared with germline, one end of the junction differs, possibly owing to a read error. The CDR3: CASGYSSGTLGGYTF. The CDR3 region has the DNA TGTGCCAGCGGTTACTCCTCCGGGACCCTGGGGGGCTACACCTTC. The chain joins TRBV6-2 or TRBV6-3 to TRBJ1-2, with a tentative D call TRBD1 (5 bases). Germline-derived CDR1 and CDR2 are MNHEY and SVGEGT. This CDR3 has 15 amino acids.

This clonotype was detected once. This chain uses TRBV4-1 with TRBJ1-6; a weak D match, TRBD1 (5 bases). This CDR3 spans 17 amino acids. Trimming took 1 base from V and 8 from J, leaving 18 bases between them. Germline V gene data show CDR1 as MGHRA and CDR2 as YSYEKL. CDR3 in amino acids: CASSQGGSSDGHSPLHF. In nucleotides, the CDR3 is TGCGCCAGCAGCCAAGGGGGGAGCTCCGACGGGCATTCACCCCTCCACTTT.

The chain couples TRBV5-1 to TRBJ1-1, with 7 bases lining up with TRBD1. The V gene's germline CDR1 is SGHRS and CDR2 YFSETQ. This CDR3 spans 16 amino acids. V lost 0 bases and J lost 4; bases outside the gene matches: 9. The CDR3 region has the DNA TGCGCCAGCAGCTTGGGGAGGGGGCGGATCAGCACTGAAGCTTTCTTT. It is translated as CASSLGRGRISTEAFF.

The chain recombines TRBV28 with TRBJ1-3; D is unclear. The CDR3 runs 16 residues. Trimming left V 7 bases short and J 4 bases short, with 20 bases between. Germline CDR1 and CDR2: MDHEN and SYDVKM. CDR3 amino acids: CASTLGNSHSGNTIYF. CDR3 nucleotide sequence: TGTGCCAGCACCTTAGGGAACAGCCACTCGGGAAACACCATATATTTT.

This clonotype showed up just a few times. V gene TRBV5-6 combines with J gene TRBJ2-5; D unclear. Looked up from germline, CDR1 is SGHDT and CDR2 is YYEEEE. This CDR3 region has 14 residues. V was pared by 1 base and J by 3 bases, with 10 bases between. CDR3 sequence (DNA): TGTGCCAGCAGCTTGAAGGCGCCAGAAGAGACCCAGTACTTC. Its translation: CASSLKAPEETQYF.

The gene calls are TRBV6-2 or TRBV6-3 and TRBJ2-7; TRBD1 might be the D (5 bases). The CDR3 extends over 13 amino acids. Germline V CDR1 and CDR2: MNHEY, SVGEGT. Trimming shortened V by 6 bases and J by 0 bases, and 9 bases separated the two germline ends. Here the CDR3 DNA reads TGTGCCAGCAGGACAGCCAGCTCCTACGAGCAGTACTTC. Translation: CASRTASSYEQYF.

This sequence joins TRBV30 and TRBJ1-5; 8 nucleotides align to TRBD1. The CDR3 loop spans 14 amino acids. Germline-derived CDR1 and CDR2 are GTSNPN and SVGIG (reference sequence). Trimming removed 3 bases from V and 6 bases from J; junction bases left unmatched: 7. The CDR3 reads CAWSDDRGSQPQHF. In DNA, the CDR3 is TGTGCCTGGAGCGACGACAGGGGAAGTCAGCCCCAGCATTTT.

This clonotype turned up a few times. In nucleotides, the CDR3 is TGTGCCGCCTCAGACGGGCCCCCTAGCACAGATACGCAGTATTTT. Its translation is CAASDGPPSTDTQYF. The chain links TRBV2 to TRBJ2-3; D gene uncertain. This CDR3 is 15 amino acids long. Per the germline V gene, CDR1 is SNHLY and CDR2 is FYNNEI. The germline V and J ends were trimmed by 11 bases and 0 bases, with 18 bases remaining between them. Variable domain in full (rest from reference TRBV2 and TRBJ2-3): EPEVTQTPSHQVTQMGQEVILRCVPISNHLYFYWYRQILGQKVEFLVSFYNNEISEKSEIFDDQFSVERPDGSNFTLKIRSTKLEDSAMYFCAASDGPPSTDTQYFGPGTRLTVL.

The genes are TRBV20-1 and TRBJ2-1; 13 bases are a match to TRBD2. Germline values: CDR1 DFQATT, CDR2 SNEGSKA (reference sequence). This CDR3 contains 15 residues. V gave up 3 bases and J gave up 9 bases; unmatched junction bases: 8. CDR3 amino acids: CSASLTSGRAVEQFF. DNA of the CDR3: TGCAGTGCTAGCCTTACTAGCGGGAGGGCCGTTGAGCAGTTCTTC.